Shown below are 30 T cell receptor beta chains from a single sample sequenced in a study of T cell changes during pregnancy in multiple sclerosis. Using immunoSEQ multiplex PCR, the repertoire was profiled, and TCRdb retains in-frame clones only, with some absent. The sample includes approximately 30,000 clones, approximately 90% seen only once; the top ten take approximately 12%. Sequences were derived from CD8+ T cells from peripheral blood mononuclear cells, sampled in the first trimester of pregnancy. Receptors originate from a female donor with multiple sclerosis, enrolled in a pregnancy study.

The CDR3 here is CASSIRDRLVNTGELFF. CDR3 coding DNA: TGTGCCAGCAGCATCAGGGACAGACTCGTGAACACCGGGGAGCTGTTTTTT. This chain connects TRBV5-6 to TRBJ2-2; 7 nucleotides agree with TRBD1. From germline, CDR1 is SGHDT and CDR2 YYEEEE. The CDR3 runs 17 residues. The trim removed 4 bases at V and 1 base at J, leaving 10 bases unmatched.

The CDR3 sequence: CASSVTGSDEQYF. DNA of the CDR3: TGTGCCAGCAGCGTAACAGGGAGCGACGAGCAGTACTTC. V and J are TRBV9 and TRBJ2-7; D perhaps matches TRBD1 (6 bases). CDR1 SGDLS and CDR2 YYNGEE come from the germline V gene. This CDR3 is 13 amino acids long. V gave up 1 base and J gave up 5 bases, with 10 bases separating them.

This rearrangement joins TRBV7-8 to TRBJ2-7; tentative D call: TRBD1 (6 bases). Trimming took off 4 bases at V and 6 bases at J, with 19 bases between the two ends. This CDR3 is built from 15 residues. Germline CDR1 reads SGHVS; CDR2 reads FQNEAQ. The CDR3 region is CASSSIGGSVGEQYF. For the CDR3, the DNA is TGTGCCAGCAGCTCTATTGGGGGCTCGGTCGGCGAGCAGTACTTC.

The J gene is TRBJ2-5, the V gene TRBV6-5; 7 nucleotides match TRBD1. With V trimmed by 0 bases and J by 3 bases, 4 bases remained unmatched. The V gene's germline CDR1 is MNHEY and CDR2 SVGAGI. The CDR3 spans 15 residues. The CDR3 loop reads CASSYSQGGKETQYF. Here the CDR3 DNA reads TGTGCCAGCAGTTACTCCCAAGGGGGCAAAGAGACCCAGTACTTC.

The chain joins TRBV5-1 to TRBJ2-2; TRBD2 matches 8 bases. V trimming: 5 bases; J trimming: 7 bases; junction bases outside the gene matches: 10. The CDR3 length is 15 residues. The germline V gene encodes CDR1 SGHRS and CDR2 YFSETQ. Written as DNA, the CDR3 is TGCGCCAGCAGTTATCGAAGCGGGAGTATCGGGGAGCTGTTTTTT. It specifies CASSYRSGSIGELFF.

The chain employs TRBV19 and TRBJ2-1; 7 nucleotides match TRBD2. Germline CDR1 reads LNHDA; CDR2 reads SQIVND (reference sequence). This CDR3 is 13 amino acids long. After removal of 3 bases from V and 6 bases from J, the junction contained 2 bases not matched to a gene. CDR3 sequence reads: CASSMSSGNEQFF. The CDR3 DNA follows: TGTGCCAGTAGTATGTCTAGCGGCAATGAGCAGTTCTTC.

The chain employs TRBV2 and TRBJ2-1; 8 bases are a match to TRBD1. CDR3 size: 14 residues. Germline V gene sequence: CDR1 SNHLY, CDR2 FYNNEI. The ends lost 8 bases at V and 4 bases at J; junction bases unmatched: 7. The CDR3 bases are TGTGCCAGCGTGTGGCAGGGGGCTTACAATGAGCAGTTCTTC. Its protein is CASVWQGAYNEQFF. The full variable domain, completed using reference TRBV2 and TRBJ2-1, is EPEVTQTPSHQVTQMGQEVILRCVPISNHLYFYWYRQILGQKVEFLVSFYNNEISEKSEIFDDQFSVERPDGSNFTLKIRSTKLEDSAMYFCASVWQGAYNEQFFGPGTRLTVL.

This clone has a handful of counts. This chain links TRBV28 with TRBJ1-1; D is uncertain. Germline V gives CDR1 MDHEN, CDR2 SYDVKM. Trimming shortened V by 3 bases and J by 1 base, and 9 bases separated the two germline ends. The CDR3 loop spans 14 amino acids. CDR3 nucleotides: TGTGCCAGCAGTTTCGACGGGAAGAACACTGAAGCTTTCTTT. This codes for CASSFDGKNTEAFF.

The chain couples TRBV27 to TRBJ2-1, with a weak D call TRBD1 (8 bases). This CDR3 contains 15 residues. The germline V gene encodes CDR1 MNHEY and CDR2 SMNVEV (reference sequence). The ends were cut back, 5 bases at V and 6 bases at J, with 17 bases in the middle. As DNA, the CDR3 is TGTGCCAGCAGTACCCGGACAGGGAGGGGCAATGAGCAGTTCTTC. It codes for CASSTRTGRGNEQFF.

The V and J genes are TRBV6-6 and TRBJ2-1; weak D call: TRBD1 (6 bases). Trimming pared 6 bases from V and 9 bases from J, leaving 15 bases between. Germline V CDR1 and CDR2: MNHNY, SVGAGI (reference sequence). CDR3 size: 13 residues. The DNA of the CDR3 is TGTGCCAGCAGGTCGAGGGGGTGGGGTGAGCAGTTCTTC. Encoded protein: CASRSRGWGEQFF.

The chain couples TRBV9 to TRBJ2-7; 7 nucleotides align to TRBD1. The V segment lost 1 base and the J segment 7 bases; nucleotides outside the gene matches: 5. CDR1 is SGDLS and CDR2 is YYNGEE in the germline V gene. The CDR3 covers 13 residues. CDR3 residues: CASSVTGTDEQYF. DNA for the CDR3: TGTGCCAGCAGCGTAACCGGGACAGATGAGCAGTACTTC.

The V gene is TRBV9, the J gene TRBJ2-2; the match to TRBD2 covers 8 bases. The V segment lost 4 bases and the J segment 4 bases; nucleotides outside the gene matches: 12. CDR1 and CDR2 from the germline V gene are SGDLS and YYNGEE. The CDR3 length is 17 residues. The CDR3 nucleotides are TGTGCCAGCAGCTCCCCCGAGGCGGGAGGCAGCACCGGGGAGCTGTTTTTT. Amino acids: CASSSPEAGGSTGELFF.

This chain joins TRBV9 and TRBJ1-1; 7 bases match TRBD1. J lost 4 bases, V lost 0 bases, and 9 bases had no gene match. The CDR3 sequence is 16 residues long. Germline assignment: CDR1 SGDLS and CDR2 YYNGEE. The CDR3 sequence: CASSVDLDRQGTEAFF. In nucleotides, the CDR3 is TGTGCCAGCAGCGTAGATCTGGACAGGCAGGGCACTGAAGCTTTCTTT. The entire variable domain, with the rest obtained from reference TRBV9 and TRBJ1-1, is as follows: DSGVTQTPKHLITATGQRVTLRCSPRSGDLSVYWYQQSLDQGLQFLIQYYNGEERAKGNILERFSAQQFPDLHSELNLSSLELGDSALYFCASSVDLDRQGTEAFFGQGTRLTVV.

The gene calls are TRBV19 and TRBJ1-3; possibly TRBD1 for D (6 bases). The CDR3 runs to 12 residues. Trimming stripped 10 bases from V and 5 bases from J, with 12 bases between. Germline CDR1 and CDR2: LNHDA and SQIVND (reference sequence). CDR3 in amino acids: CATKGDRNTIYF. The CDR3 DNA sequence: TGTGCCACCAAAGGGGACAGAAACACCATATATTTT.

The V and J genes are TRBV7-9 and TRBJ2-3; D is perhaps TRBD1 (6 bases). The germline V gene encodes CDR1 SEHNR and CDR2 FQNEAQ (reference sequence). This CDR3 spans 16 amino acids. V gave up 0 bases and J gave up 5 bases, with 15 bases separating them. This CDR3 reads CASSLAGLGGGDTQYF. The CDR3 DNA follows: TGTGCCAGCAGCTTAGCCGGACTTGGGGGCGGAGATACGCAGTATTTT.

This clone appeared once. The rearrangement links TRBV28 to TRBJ2-1; 9 positions agree with TRBD1. Germline V lookup: CDR1 MDHEN, CDR2 SYDVKM. The V gene end was trimmed by 2 bases and the J gene end by 2 bases; junction bases not matched to a gene: 13. This CDR3 has 19 residues. The CDR3 spells CASSLLTGDRASTYNEQFF. The CDR3 DNA sequence: TGTGCCAGCAGTTTACTCACAGGGGACAGGGCCTCTACCTACAATGAGCAGTTCTTC.

The rearrangement links TRBV6-5 to TRBJ2-3; D perhaps matches TRBD2 (5 bases). CDR1 and CDR2 (germline): MNHEY, SVGAGI. Trimming stripped 4 bases from V and 2 bases from J, with 13 bases between. The CDR3 contains 15 residues. CDR3 region: CASSFTAEFTDTQYF. As DNA, the CDR3 is TGTGCCAGCAGTTTCACAGCGGAGTTCACAGATACGCAGTATTTT.

J is TRBJ2-7 and V is TRBV6-1; TRBD1 is a possible D gene (6 bases). This CDR3 region has 15 residues. Trimming cost V 1 base and J 2 bases, with 12 bases left between them. Germline assignment: CDR1 MNHNS and CDR2 SASEGT. Here the CDR3 DNA reads TGTGCCAGCAGTGAAGAAGGGACATCAGCCTACGAGCAGTACTTC. Its protein is CASSEEGTSAYEQYF.

The rearrangement links TRBV7-2 to TRBJ2-7; D is perhaps TRBD2 (5 bases). Germline CDR1 SGHTA, CDR2 FQGNSA. The CDR3 is 16 residues long. The V gene lost 1 base and the J gene lost 0 bases, with 13 bases spanning the gap. CDR3 in amino acids: CASSLVPSGSSYEQYF. The CDR3 DNA follows: TGTGCCAGCAGCTTAGTTCCCAGCGGAAGCTCCTACGAGCAGTACTTC.

V and J are TRBV27 and TRBJ2-7, with D perhaps matching TRBD2 (7 bases). Germline V gives CDR1 MNHEY, CDR2 SMNVEV (reference sequence). The V gene lost 7 bases and the J gene lost 12 bases, with 16 bases spanning the gap. CDR3 length: 11 residues. CDR3 residues: CASTLGGGWYF. For the CDR3, the DNA is TGTGCCAGCACCCTCGGCGGGGGCTGGTACTTC.

The chain uses TRBV11-2 and TRBJ2-7; perhaps TRBD1 as D (5 bases). Trimming shortened V by 2 bases and J by 2 bases, and 16 bases separated the two germline ends. CDR1 SGHAT and CDR2 FQNNGV come from the germline V gene. CDR3 length equals 16 residues. CDR3 loop: CASSLLHGGAPYEQYF. CDR3 DNA: TGTGCCAGCAGCTTACTTCACGGTGGGGCCCCCTACGAGCAGTACTTC.

The gene calls are TRBV28 and TRBJ2-5, with D perhaps matching TRBD1 (6 bases). V was clipped by 5 bases and J by 2 bases, with 12 bases between them. The CDR3 loop spans 14 amino acids. The germline gives CDR1 MDHEN, CDR2 SYDVKM. CDR3 sequence: CASSQWTAQETQYF. CDR3 DNA sequence: TGTGCCAGCAGTCAATGGACAGCGCAAGAGACCCAGTACTTC.

This sequence joins TRBV10-3 and TRBJ2-1, with D unresolved. This CDR3 is built from 11 residues. Germline CDR1 ENHRY, CDR2 SYGVKD. Trimming stripped 11 bases from V and 8 bases from J, with 13 bases between. CDR3 nucleotides: TGTGCCGTTCACAGTGACCATGAGCAGTTCTTC. Its protein is CAVHSDHEQFF.

The chain employs TRBV28 and TRBJ1-1; 10 nucleotides line up with TRBD1. With 5 bases clipped from V and 1 base from J, the junction kept 7 bases outside the gene matches. The CDR3 is made up of 16 amino acids. Per the germline V gene, CDR1 is MDHEN and CDR2 is SYDVKM. This CDR3 is CASSPPRQGANTEAFF. CDR3 sequence (DNA): TGTGCCAGCAGTCCACCTAGACAGGGGGCGAACACTGAAGCTTTCTTT. Supplemented by reference TRBV28 and TRBJ1-1, the full variable domain reads DVKVTQSSRYLVKRTGEKVFLECVQDMDHENMFWYRQDPGLGLRLIYFSYDVKMKEKGDIPEGYSVSREKKERFSLILESASTNQTSMYLCASSPPRQGANTEAFFGQGTRLTVV.

The gene calls are TRBV5-1 and TRBJ2-2; 7 bases agree with TRBD2. Germline CDR1 SGHRS, CDR2 YFSETQ. V shed 4 bases, J shed 4 bases, and the junction held 22 bases outside the gene matches. The CDR3 consists of 20 residues. CDR3 sequence: CASSPSASGAGLGGTGELFF. The CDR3 DNA follows: TGCGCCAGCAGCCCCAGCGCTTCTGGAGCGGGATTGGGTGGCACCGGGGAGCTGTTTTTT.

The chain carries TRBV5-1 and TRBJ2-2; 8 bases are shared with TRBD2. The germline V gene encodes CDR1 SGHRS and CDR2 YFSETQ. Trimming cost V 2 bases and J 1 base; bases outside gene matches: 13. This CDR3 comprises 19 residues. For the CDR3, the DNA is TGCGCCAGCAGCTTTTATTATCCCGGGAGGGCCGGGAACACCGGGGAGCTGTTTTTT. Amino acid sequence: CASSFYYPGRAGNTGELFF. Variable domain in full (rest from reference TRBV5-1 and TRBJ2-2): KAGVTQTPRYLIKTRGQQVTLSCSPISGHRSVSWYQQTPGQGLQFLFEYFSETQRNKGNFPGRFSGRQFSNSRSEMNVSTLELGDSALYLCASSFYYPGRAGNTGELFFGEGSRLTVL.

This clone appeared a single time. For the CDR3, the DNA is TGTGCCATCAGTGAGCCCCACAGGCGGGAAGCTTTCTTT. Translated: CAISEPHRREAFF. V usage is TRBV10-3 and J usage is TRBJ1-1; a possible D gene is TRBD1 (5 bases). Per the germline V gene, CDR1 is ENHRY and CDR2 is SYGVKD. The CDR3 consists of 13 residues. Trimming took off 2 bases at V and 8 bases at J, with 12 bases between the two ends.

The CDR3 DNA sequence: TGTGCCAGCAGCTTAGACAGGGGGTCGTCCTACGAGCAGTACTTC. Its translation is CASSLDRGSSYEQYF. This chain uses TRBV7-6 with TRBJ2-7; 8 nucleotides match TRBD1. V lost 1 base to trimming and J lost 1 base; unmatched junction nucleotides: 3. This CDR3 is built from 15 residues. Germline CDR1 reads SGHVS; CDR2 reads FNYEAQ.

V gene TRBV4-1 combines with J gene TRBJ2-7; possibly TRBD2 for D (5 bases). The CDR3 loop spans 16 amino acids. Germline V gene lookup returns CDR1 MGHRA and CDR2 YSYEKL. Trimming took off 3 bases at V and 2 bases at J, with 17 bases between the two ends. The CDR3 reads CASSQAAEHKPYEQYF. The CDR3 DNA is TGCGCCAGCAGCCAGGCAGCGGAGCATAAACCCTACGAGCAGTACTTC.

V gene TRBV28 combines with J gene TRBJ2-1; possibly TRBD2 for D (6 bases). Germline-derived CDR1 and CDR2 are MDHEN and SYDVKM. The CDR3 is 15 amino acids. Trimming removed 3 bases at V and 5 bases at J, with 14 bases between. The CDR3 spells CASSFTGLHNNEQFF. CDR3 bases: TGTGCCAGCAGTTTCACGGGACTTCATAACAATGAGCAGTTCTTC.